The 20 T cell receptor beta chains in this list originate from one sample, sequenced in a study of cytotoxic CD8 clonotypes in ibrutinib-treated CLL. Profiling relied on immunoSEQ multiplex PCR, and the TCRdb table lists in-frame clones only, not all of them. The table records around 140,000 clones, roughly 85% of them present only once. The sequenced sample was PBMCs, obtained after 24 months of ibrutinib treatment. The receptors shown here come from a human donor with chronic lymphocytic leukemia.

This chain joins TRBV5-4 and TRBJ1-2; perhaps TRBD1 as D (6 bases). The germline CDR1 and CDR2 sequences are SGHNT and YYREEE (reference sequence). The CDR3 covers 16 residues. V was pared by 0 bases and J by 5 bases, with 17 bases between. The chain's CDR3 is CASSLASRRDTYGYTF. Written as DNA, the CDR3 is TGTGCCAGCAGCTTGGCAAGTCGCCGGGACACTTATGGCTACACCTTC.

About this clone itself: Distinct nucleotide sequences in the sample also encode this CDR3. The V and J genes are TRBV5-1 and TRBJ2-2; D possibly corresponds to TRBD1 (6 bases). Germline V gene data show CDR1 as SGHRS and CDR2 as YFSETQ. Trimming stripped 0 bases from V and 0 bases from J, with 9 bases between. The CDR3 consists of 16 residues. The CDR3 DNA is TGCGCCAGCAGCTTGGGGCAGGGGACGAACACCGGGGAGCTGTTTTTT. Translated: CASSLGQGTNTGELFF.

The chain joins TRBV9 to TRBJ2-3; no definite D call. V lost 3 bases and J lost 5, with 7 bases in between. This CDR3 has 12 amino acids. Germline CDR1 and CDR2: SGDLS and YYNGEE. In DNA form, the CDR3 reads TGTGCCAGCAGCGGAAACTTAGATACGCAGTATTTT. Translation gives CASSGNLDTQYF.

This clone was seen a single time. The V and J genes are TRBV28 and TRBJ2-5, with D possibly TRBD2 on 6 matching bases. The ends were cut back, 3 bases at V and 5 bases at J, with 19 bases in the middle. The CDR3 spans 16 residues. Per germline, CDR1 MDHEN and CDR2 SYDVKM. The CDR3 bases are TGTGCCAGCAGTTTGCGGGGTAGAAACTGGAAGGAGACCCAGTACTTC. Translating it yields CASSLRGRNWKETQYF.

J is TRBJ1-5 and V is TRBV19; no firm D call. V was pared by 3 bases and J by 0 bases, with 21 bases between. The CDR3 sequence is 19 residues long. Per germline, CDR1 LNHDA and CDR2 SQIVND (reference sequence). This chain's CDR3 is CASSITTIGQMHSNQPQHF. Here the CDR3 DNA reads TGTGCCAGTAGTATCACGACAATCGGGCAGATGCATAGCAATCAGCCCCAGCATTTT.

The J gene is TRBJ1-4, the V gene TRBV28; TRBD1 aligns across 7 bases. Per germline, CDR1 MDHEN and CDR2 SYDVKM. The CDR3 is made up of 12 amino acids. The ends lost 7 bases at V and 8 bases at J; junction bases unmatched: 4. This CDR3 is CASTTGDEKLFF. CDR3 nucleotide sequence: TGTGCCAGCACCACAGGGGACGAAAAACTGTTTTTT.

The chain employs TRBV6-5 and TRBJ2-7, with a tentative D call TRBD2 (7 bases). Deletions cut 10 bases from V and 7 bases from J, with 17 bases between. The CDR3 runs to 12 residues. Germline V lookup: CDR1 MNHEY, CDR2 SVGAGI. CDR3 in amino acids: CAIWGGRGEQYF. The CDR3 region has the DNA TGTGCCATATGGGGGGGGCGCGGGGAGCAGTACTTC.

The J gene is TRBJ2-3, the V gene TRBV4-1; 14 nucleotides line up with TRBD2. The CDR3 sequence is 18 residues long. V was clipped by 3 bases and J by 2 bases; unmatched bases: 7. Looked up from germline, CDR1 is MGHRA and CDR2 is YSYEKL. CDR3 coding DNA: TGCGCCAGCAGCCAGGACTCGGGACTAGCGGGGGTCACAGATACGCAGTATTTT. It encodes CASSQDSGLAGVTDTQYF.

Details on this clone: At one end the junction does not follow the germline gene, possibly because of a read error. The genes are TRBV7-7 and TRBJ2-7, with 7 nucleotides matching TRBD1. CDR3 length: 13 amino acids. The germline V gene has CDR1 SSHAT and CDR2 FNYEAQ (reference sequence). The CDR3 coding sequence is TGTGCTAGCAGCGCCGGGACAGTCTACGAGCAGTACTTC. Encoded protein: CASSAGTVYEQYF. Supplemented by reference TRBV7-7 and TRBJ2-7, the full variable domain reads GAGVSQSPRYKVTKRGQDVTLRCDPISSHATLYWYQQALGQGPEFLTYFNYEAQPDKSGLPSDRFSAERPEGSISTLTIQRTEQRDSAMYRCASSAGTVYEQYFGPGTRLTVT.

V usage is TRBV19 and J usage is TRBJ1-1; no reliable D call. Per the germline V gene, CDR1 is LNHDA and CDR2 is SQIVND (reference sequence). The CDR3 consists of 15 residues. The ends were cut back, 5 bases at V and 5 bases at J, with 18 bases in the middle. Here the CDR3 DNA reads TGTGCCAGTAGTTTTTGGAGAGAGGGATGGACTGAAGCTTTCTTT. Protein: CASSFWREGWTEAFF.

The chain is built from TRBV18 and TRBJ2-5, with 15 nucleotides matching TRBD2. The length of the CDR3 is 15 residues. V gave up 2 bases and J gave up 5 bases; unmatched junction bases: 0. CDR1 is KGHSH, CDR2 LQKENI, per germline. In DNA, the CDR3 is TGTGCCAGCTCACCAGGGACTAGCGGGAGGGAGACCCAGTACTTC. As protein: CASSPGTSGRETQYF.

This clone was seen more than once but under ten times. CDR3 loop: CASGVMESSYNEQFF. CDR3 DNA: TGTGCCAGCGGGGTTATGGAGAGCTCCTACAATGAGCAGTTCTTC. The chain joins TRBV11-1 to TRBJ2-1, with D hard to call. Trimming cost V 8 bases and J 0 bases, with 14 bases left between them. Per the germline V gene, CDR1 is SGHAT and CDR2 is FQDESV (reference sequence). The CDR3 sequence is 15 residues long.

The rearrangement joins TRBV5-4 to TRBJ2-2; TRBD1 matches 7 bases. Looked up from germline, CDR1 is SGHNT and CDR2 is YYREEE (reference sequence). V was pared by 6 bases and J by 3 bases, with 11 bases of the junction left unmatched. CDR3 size: 16 residues. This CDR3 reads CASIKGNRGDTGELFF. The CDR3 DNA reads TGTGCCAGCATCAAGGGGAACAGGGGAGACACCGGGGAGCTGTTTTTT.

This clone appeared a single time. The chain carries TRBV6-6 and TRBJ2-7; no clear D gene. Deletions cut 4 bases from V and 0 bases from J, with 13 bases between. Germline-derived CDR1 and CDR2 are MNHNY and SVGAGI (reference sequence). The length of the CDR3 is 15 residues. CDR3 in amino acids: CASSSRAHSSYEQYF. The DNA of the CDR3 is TGTGCCAGCAGTTCCCGGGCCCACAGCTCCTACGAGCAGTACTTC.

The chain couples TRBV28 to TRBJ1-5; 10 nucleotides line up with TRBD1. Per germline, CDR1 MDHEN and CDR2 SYDVKM. V trimming: 4 bases; J trimming: 2 bases; junction bases outside the gene matches: 11. This CDR3 has 18 residues. CDR3 in DNA: TGTGCCAGCAGTTCCCTCCCCGGGACAGGGGACGGCAATCAGCCCCAGCATTTT. Translation: CASSSLPGTGDGNQPQHF.

The chain couples TRBV28 to TRBJ2-1, with 7 bases lining up with TRBD2. CDR1 is MDHEN, CDR2 SYDVKM, per germline. The J segment lost 2 bases and the V segment lost 4 bases, leaving 8 bases of the junction unmatched. CDR3 length: 16 residues. This chain's CDR3 is CASSSPGGLAYNEQFF. The CDR3, as DNA: TGTGCCAGCAGTTCTCCGGGAGGTCTGGCCTACAATGAGCAGTTCTTC.

V is TRBV4-3 and J is TRBJ2-3, with 13 bases identical to TRBD2. This CDR3 region has 21 residues. Germline CDR1 is LGHNA and CDR2 is YSLEER. The ends lost 0 bases at V and 6 bases at J; junction bases unmatched: 18. CDR3 coding DNA: TGCGCCAGCAGCCAAGACTTTACAAATCAGCGACTAGCGGGGGGTGGGGATACGCAGTATTTT. It specifies CASSQDFTNQRLAGGGDTQYF.

The genes are TRBV29-1 and TRBJ2-5; 8 bases align to TRBD2. The V gene end was trimmed by 7 bases and the J gene end by 1 base; junction bases not matched to a gene: 5. CDR3 length: 13 amino acids. CDR1 and CDR2 from the germline V gene are SQVTM and ANQGSEA. The chain's CDR3 is CSAGGGVQETQYF. As DNA, the CDR3 is TGCAGCGCCGGGGGGGGAGTCCAAGAGACCCAGTACTTC.

The V gene is TRBV11-2, the J gene TRBJ1-4, with 7 positions matching TRBD1. The V and J ends lost 5 bases and 4 bases, in that order; junction bases with no gene match: 1. The germline V gene has CDR1 SGHAT and CDR2 FQNNGV. CDR3 length: 13 amino acids. The CDR3 DNA reads as TGTGCCAGCAGCCGGGACAGTAATGAAAAACTGTTTTTT. This sequence encodes CASSRDSNEKLFF.

A word on this clone: Other nucleotide sequences from this sample produce the same CDR3. The CDR3 nucleotides read TGTGCCAGCAGCTTATCAGGCGGGGAGCTGTTTTTT. Its translation is CASSLSGGELFF. The V gene is TRBV7-3, the J gene TRBJ2-2, with D uncertain. Trimming cost V 2 bases and J 7 bases, with 5 bases left between them. The CDR3 is made up of 12 amino acids. CDR1 and CDR2 (germline): SGHTA, FQGTGA.